The 32 T cell receptor beta chains listed next were all sequenced from one sample in a study of technical replicates of blood from a few donors. Libraries were prepared by immunoSEQ multiplex PCR; TCRdb keeps only in-frame clonotypes and omits some of them. This sample carries nearly 90,000 clones, just under 95% of them seen once, and the ten largest clones take less than 0.35%. The material sequenced was T cells isolated from PBMCs. These receptors were collected from a human donor in good health.

V gene TRBV14 combines with J gene TRBJ1-1, with D hard to call. CDR3 length: 13 amino acids. Germline CDR1 is SGHDN and CDR2 is FVKESK. V lost 3 bases and J 3 bases, leaving 8 bases between the germline ends. The CDR3 nucleotides are TGTGCCAGCAGCCAGGCCCTTGACACTGAAGCTTTCTTT. Translation: CASSQALDTEAFF.

This chain links TRBV7-9 with TRBJ1-1; D is unresolved. Germline CDR1 reads SEHNR; CDR2 reads FQNEAQ (reference sequence). The CDR3 extends over 17 amino acids. The V end lost 6 bases, the J end lost 1 base, and 21 bases lay between the germline ends. CDR3 sequence (DNA): TGTGCCAGCAGGATATTGGGTTCTAAGCGCCCGAACACTGAAGCTTTCTTT. Its protein is CASRILGSKRPNTEAFF. Based on the CDR3 plus reference TRBV7-9 and TRBJ1-1, the full variable domain is DTGVSQNPRHKITKRGQNVTFRCDPISEHNRLYWYRQTLGQGPEFLTYFQNEAQLEKSRLLSDRFSAERPKGSFSTLEIQRTEQGDSAMYLCASRILGSKRPNTEAFFGQGTRLTVV.

This sequence joins TRBV9 and TRBJ2-7; 8 nucleotides align to TRBD2. The trim removed 0 bases at V and 2 bases at J, leaving 10 bases unmatched. There are 17 residues in the CDR3. The germline CDR1 and CDR2 sequences are SGDLS and YYNGEE. Here the CDR3 reads CASSVAGGLVNPYEQYF. CDR3 nucleotide sequence: TGTGCCAGCAGCGTAGCGGGGGGGCTAGTAAATCCCTACGAGCAGTACTTC.

The chain joins TRBV4-1 to TRBJ2-7; TRBD2 aligns across 14 bases. V lost 3 bases, J lost 7 bases, and 8 bases stayed unmatched. Germline assignment: CDR1 MGHRA and CDR2 YSYEKL. The CDR3 runs to 16 residues. CDR3 amino acids: CASSHGTSGSSREQYF. CDR3 DNA sequence: TGCGCCAGCAGCCACGGGACTAGCGGGAGTAGTCGGGAGCAGTACTTC.

The CDR3 protein is CASSLAWDMNTEAFF. The CDR3 nucleotides are TGTGCCAGCAGCTTGGCCTGGGACATGAACACTGAAGCTTTCTTT. The chain is built from TRBV5-4 and TRBJ1-1; perhaps TRBD1 as D (6 bases). Germline loops: CDR1 SGHNT, CDR2 YYREEE (reference sequence). V was trimmed by 0 bases and J by 0 bases, leaving 9 bases between them. This CDR3 spans 15 amino acids.

The chain is built from TRBV2 and TRBJ1-1, with D perhaps TRBD1 (6 bases). The CDR3 consists of 16 residues. V lost 4 bases to trimming and J lost 4 bases, with 19 bases between them. Germline V lookup: CDR1 SNHLY, CDR2 FYNNEI. In DNA form, the CDR3 reads TGTGCCAGCAGTGTGCAGGGGTCCTACTTGGGCACTGAAGCTTTCTTT. As protein: CASSVQGSYLGTEAFF.

This chain joins TRBV6-5 and TRBJ1-2, with D unclear. Germline CDR1 MNHEY, CDR2 SVGAGI. V was cut by 2 bases and J by 4 bases, with 17 bases left in between. The CDR3 length is 16 residues. This chain's CDR3 is CASSYARADGIYGYTF. In DNA form, the CDR3 reads TGTGCCAGCAGTTACGCGAGGGCGGACGGAATCTATGGCTACACCTTC.

The gene calls are TRBV5-4 and TRBJ2-2, with TRBD2 matching 14 bases. From germline, CDR1 is SGHNT and CDR2 YYREEE (reference sequence). The length of the CDR3 is 17 residues. Unmatched junction bases numbered 5, after V lost 2 bases and J lost 5 bases. The CDR3 DNA sequence: TGTGCCAGCAGCTTCGGACTAGCGGGAGGTAAAACCGGGGAGCTGTTTTTT. Translated, it gives CASSFGLAGGKTGELFF.

The V and J genes are TRBV7-9 and TRBJ1-5; the D gene is possibly TRBD1 (5 bases). The CDR3 covers 13 residues. Germline V gene sequence: CDR1 SEHNR, CDR2 FQNEAQ (reference sequence). V lost 4 bases, J lost 4 bases, and 8 bases lay in between. CDR3 in amino acids: CASSSTENQPQHF. The CDR3 DNA sequence: TGTGCCAGCAGCTCGACAGAAAATCAGCCCCAGCATTTT.

This chain uses TRBV6-5 with TRBJ1-2, with 8 bases aligning to TRBD1. The germline CDR1 and CDR2 sequences are MNHEY and SVGAGI. Trimming cost V 6 bases and J 1 base; bases outside gene matches: 4. The CDR3 is made up of 14 amino acids. The CDR3 region has the DNA TGTGCCAGCAGAGCAGGGGGCAGTAACTATGGCTACACCTTC. Its translation is CASRAGGSNYGYTF.

This chain links TRBV6-6 with TRBJ2-7, with a possible D match to TRBD2 (6 bases). The V gene's germline CDR1 is MNHNY and CDR2 SVGAGI (reference sequence). This CDR3 contains 11 residues. With 11 bases removed from V and 7 bases from J, the gap between germline ends came to 15 bases. In nucleotides, the CDR3 is TGTGCCTCAATCTTCGGGGGAGAGCAGTACTTC. Translation: CASIFGGEQYF.

The chain is built from TRBV21-1 and TRBJ2-3; the DNA was not used to check the table's D call, TRBD2. TRBV21-1 is a recognized pseudogene. The CDR3 spans 15 residues. The CDR3 DNA follows: TGTGCCAGCAGCAATAACGCAACTCTCACAGATACGCAGTATTTT. This translates into CASSNNATLTDTQYF.

CDR3: CASSAIAASSYEQYF. CDR3 coding DNA: TGTGCCAGCAGTGCTATAGCGGCGAGCTCCTACGAGCAGTACTTC. The V and J genes are TRBV6-1 and TRBJ2-7, with TRBD2 as a possible D gene (6 bases). In germline, CDR1 is MNHNS, CDR2 SASEGT. Trimming shortened V by 4 bases and J by 0 bases, and 13 bases separated the two germline ends. The CDR3 extends over 15 amino acids.

V is TRBV7-3 and J is TRBJ2-1, with 10 bases identical to TRBD2. The V gene end was trimmed by 9 bases and the J gene end by 6 bases; junction bases not matched to a gene: 8. The CDR3 loop spans 14 amino acids. CDR1 and CDR2 (germline): SGHTA, FQGTGA. In nucleotides, the CDR3 is TGTGCCAGTACGTTGAGCGGGGGGGGCAATGAGCAGTTCTTC. It encodes CASTLSGGGNEQFF.

This rearrangement joins TRBV6-1 to TRBJ2-7, with 14 positions matching TRBD2. The V gene's germline CDR1 is MNHNS and CDR2 SASEGT. The V gene end was trimmed by 11 bases and the J gene end by 0 bases; junction bases not matched to a gene: 3. CDR3 size: 14 residues. This CDR3 is CAGGTSGSSYEQYF. The CDR3 nucleotides are TGTGCCGGAGGGACTAGCGGGAGCTCCTACGAGCAGTACTTC.

V usage is TRBV5-1 and J usage is TRBJ2-3; D remains unclear. Trimming cost V 0 bases and J 4 bases, with 12 bases left between them. This CDR3 has 15 amino acids. Germline assignment: CDR1 SGHRS and CDR2 YFSETQ. The DNA for the CDR3 is TGCGCCAGCAGCTTGGACGGTCTGGGCTCAGATACGCAGTATTTT. It codes for CASSLDGLGSDTQYF.

The V and J genes are TRBV7-7 and TRBJ1-5, with D possibly matching TRBD1 (6 bases). This CDR3 region has 17 residues. The V end lost 1 base, the J end lost 4 bases, and 17 bases lay between the germline ends. Germline V CDR1 and CDR2: SSHAT, FNYEAQ (reference sequence). The CDR3 loop reads CASSLGRCRGGNQPQHF. Here the CDR3 DNA reads TGTGCCAGCAGCTTAGGTAGGTGCAGGGGAGGGAATCAGCCCCAGCATTTT.

Details on this clone: Its ends do not fully match the called genes, so a read error is possible. This chain uses TRBV7-7 with TRBJ2-1; 15 positions agree with TRBD2. This CDR3 comprises 16 residues. In germline, CDR1 is SSHAT, CDR2 FNYEAQ (reference sequence). CDR3 bases: TGTGCTAGCAGCCCTGGACTAGCGGGAGGGAGGAATGAGCAGTTCTTC. This gives the protein CASSPGLAGGRNEQFF.

CDR3: CSASKNQPQHF. In DNA, the CDR3 is TGCAGTGCTAGCAAAAATCAGCCCCAGCATTTT. This sequence joins TRBV20-1 and TRBJ1-5; D is unclear. This CDR3 region has 11 residues. Germline V gene lookup returns CDR1 DFQATT and CDR2 SNEGSKA (reference sequence). With 3 bases removed from V and 4 bases from J, the gap between germline ends came to 4 bases.

The chain is built from TRBV29-1 and TRBJ2-6, with a possible D match to TRBD2 (5 bases). Trimming cost V 5 bases and J 0 bases, with 11 bases left between them. There are 15 residues in the CDR3. In germline, CDR1 is SQVTM, CDR2 ANQGSEA. This chain's CDR3 is CSVRDSGSGANVLTF. The CDR3 nucleotides read TGCAGCGTTCGGGATTCCGGCTCTGGGGCCAACGTCCTGACTTTC.

This rearrangement joins TRBV4-2 to TRBJ2-3; 7 positions match TRBD1. The V gene's germline CDR1 is LGHNA and CDR2 YNFKEQ. The CDR3 consists of 14 residues. V gave up 4 bases and J gave up 2 bases; unmatched junction bases: 3. CDR3 sequence: CASSLGQPTDTQYF. CDR3 nucleotide sequence: TGTGCCAGCAGCCTGGGACAGCCCACAGATACGCAGTATTTT.

The rearrangement uses TRBV7-2 and TRBJ2-3, with no clear D. Germline V CDR1 and CDR2: SGHTA, FQGNSA. Trimming took 5 bases from V and 3 from J, leaving 12 bases between them. The CDR3 extends over 14 amino acids. In DNA form, the CDR3 reads TGTGCCAGCAGCCAACTACCCGAGACAGATACGCAGTATTTT. Amino acid sequence: CASSQLPETDTQYF.

The chain recombines TRBV27 with TRBJ1-2; D may be TRBD1 (5 bases). Germline CDR1 reads MNHEY; CDR2 reads SMNVEV (reference sequence). Between the trimmed V and J ends, which lost 0 bases and 4 bases, there was a span of 9 bases. The CDR3 is 14 residues long. In DNA form, the CDR3 reads TGTGCCAGCAGTTTATCGGGGCAGGGCTATGGCTACACCTTC. Translating gives CASSLSGQGYGYTF.

The genes are TRBV5-5 and TRBJ2-7; TRBD1 aligns across 9 bases. The CDR3 is made up of 15 amino acids. V lost 0 bases to trimming and J lost 5 bases; unmatched junction nucleotides: 6. From germline, CDR1 is SGHKS and CDR2 YYEKEE (reference sequence). The CDR3 region has the DNA TGTGCCAGCAGCTTGGAGGGACAGGGTGCCCACGAGCAGTACTTC. Translating gives CASSLEGQGAHEQYF. The variable domain in full, with the rest retrieved from reference TRBV5-5 and TRBJ2-7, is DAGVTQSPTHLIKTRGQQVTLRCSPISGHKSVSWYQQVLGQGPQFIFQYYEKEERGRGNFPDRFSARQFPNYSSELNVNALLLGDSALYLCASSLEGQGAHEQYFGPGTRLTVT.

The CDR3 loop is CASRNEAANTEAFF. The CDR3 nucleotides read TGTGCCAGTCGAAATGAGGCGGCGAACACTGAAGCTTTCTTT. This chain uses TRBV19 with TRBJ1-1; no reliable D call. CDR1 LNHDA and CDR2 SQIVND come from the germline V gene (reference sequence). There are 14 residues in the CDR3. Trimming took 8 bases from V and 1 from J, leaving 14 bases between them.

This clone was counted between two and nine times. The genes are TRBV10-3 and TRBJ1-1; TRBD1 might be the D (5 bases). The germline gives CDR1 ENHRY, CDR2 SYGVKD. V dropped 6 bases and J dropped 7 bases, with 15 bases sitting between them. This CDR3 spans 13 amino acids. The CDR3 loop reads CAIRPAGTGEAFF. DNA of the CDR3: TGTGCCATCAGGCCCGCCGGGACTGGTGAAGCTTTCTTT.

This chain joins TRBV19 and TRBJ1-1, with D maybe TRBD1 (5 bases). The CDR3 length is 14 residues. Germline assignment: CDR1 LNHDA and CDR2 SQIVND (reference sequence). The ends were cut back, 3 bases at V and 1 base at J, with 9 bases in the middle. CDR3 bases: TGTGCCAGTAGTATCGGGGGGGGGAACACTGAAGCTTTCTTT. It encodes CASSIGGGNTEAFF.

The gene calls are TRBV2 and TRBJ2-3; D uncertain. The germline V and J ends were trimmed by 6 bases and 1 base, with 20 bases remaining between them. Looked up from germline, CDR1 is SNHLY and CDR2 is FYNNEI. The CDR3 consists of 17 residues. CDR3 residues: CASSQFSWSQGTDTQYF. DNA of the CDR3: TGTGCCAGCAGCCAATTTTCATGGTCCCAGGGCACAGATACGCAGTATTTT.

The genes are TRBV4-1 and TRBJ2-1; TRBD1 is a possible D gene (5 bases). This CDR3 comprises 15 residues. Trimming cost V 0 bases and J 7 bases, with 13 bases left between them. Germline-derived CDR1 and CDR2 are MGHRA and YSYEKL. The CDR3 protein is CASSQEDTLQNEQFF. The CDR3 region has the DNA TGCGCCAGCAGCCAAGAGGACACTCTACAGAATGAGCAGTTCTTC.

This chain joins TRBV20-1 and TRBJ1-2; perhaps TRBD1 as D (6 bases). This CDR3 is 11 amino acids long. CDR1 DFQATT and CDR2 SNEGSKA come from the germline V gene (reference sequence). V was clipped by 3 bases and J by 6 bases, with 8 bases between them. CDR3 protein: CSASRTDGYTF. CDR3 nucleotide sequence: TGCAGTGCTAGCCGGACAGATGGCTACACCTTC.

This clone came up once. The chain links TRBV6-5 to TRBJ1-2, with D unresolved. V was clipped by 4 bases and J by 6 bases, with 9 bases between them. Germline CDR1 and CDR2: MNHEY and SVGAGI. CDR3 length equals 12 residues. The CDR3 coding sequence is TGTGCCAGCAGTTTTTTCGGAGATGGCTACACCTTC. This translates into CASSFFGDGYTF.

V is TRBV19 and J is TRBJ1-3, with unresolved D. Germline V CDR1 and CDR2: LNHDA, SQIVND (reference sequence). With 5 bases removed from V and 0 bases from J, the gap between germline ends came to 11 bases. CDR3 length: 15 residues. The CDR3 DNA is TGTGCCAGTAGTCATCAGGTCAACTCTGGAAACACCATATATTTT. It codes for CASSHQVNSGNTIYF.